This TCR beta chain was captured in a study of blood T cell repertoires in COVID-19. The study recruited people aged about 18 to 90 years across roughly 23 US areas. Donors in Cohort 3 who had recovered were those with two negative PCRs, healthcare professional clearance, or resolution of their symptoms. Some clones are missing from TCRdb's copy, which holds only in-frame ones; the method was immunoSEQ multiplex PCR. Of around 380,000 clones listed, 87% are singletons. This CDR3 contains 14 residues. V gave up 3 bases and J gave up 0 bases; unmatched junction bases: 0. CDR1 and CDR2 from the germline V gene are KGHSH and LQKENI.

The source is a man aged 30 to 45 who had recovered from COVID-19. The specimen sequenced was PBMCs or T cells enriched from blood (not recorded which). The chain recombines TRBV18 with TRBJ2-3; TRBD1 matches 7 bases. Here the CDR3 DNA reads TGTGCCAGCTCACCGGGACAGAGCACAGATACGCAGTATTTT. Protein sequence: CASSPGQSTDTQYF. Supplemented by reference TRBV18 and TRBJ2-3, the full variable domain reads NAGVMQNPRHLVRRRGQEARLRCSPMKGHSHVYWYRQLPEEGLKFMVYLQKENIIDESGMPKERFSAEFPKEGPSILRIQQVVRGDSAAYFCASSPGQSTDTQYFGPGTRLTVL.